This T cell receptor beta chain was captured in a study of blood T cell repertoires in COVID-19 (dated by TCRdb to the early 2020s). In terms of the full investigation: Samples from collaborators originated in the United States, Italy and Spain and spanned both the acute and convalescent phases of COVID-19. The prospective study material was composed of cDNA or gDNA derived from T cells, B-cell-depleted T cells, or PBMCs. Subjects who had been exposed to COVID-19, were actively infected with it, or had recovered from it provided the deeply sampled blood TCRbeta repertoires that made up the dataset. A freely available public database, intended as a resource for researchers studying the immune response to SARS-CoV-2, is where the repertoires were released. Samples were obtained from the ongoing ImmuneRACE study (first 160 participants) and from 1,254 subjects provided by 6 global collaborators. A de-identified subject ID, COVID-19 status, age in years and sex were almost always included in the sample metadata. Where available, HLA class I and class II types were taken from metadata supplied by the sample provider and were not determined by assay-based typing.

TCRbeta CDR3 regions were amplified from genomic DNA by means of the immunoSEQ Assay, a bias-controlled multiplex PCR. The paper's processing steps were these. Nucleated cell counts per sample were estimated from amplification of reference gene primers within the assay. To quantify the absolute abundance of each unique TCRbeta CDR3 rearrangement, sequence reads were collapsed and filtered. Productive Simpson clonality was computed per sample as the square root of Simpson's diversity index over productive rearrangements. The table was pulled from immuneACCESS by TCRdb, which kept in-frame rearrangements only. Such tables lose some clones; where checked, under half of the loss comes from unresolved V genes, and the rest has no known cause. V, J and clone size are taken as reported in that table, and D and trimming were inferred from the DNA itself. Here the sample has over 70,000 clones; around 89% occur a single time. Roughly 4% of the sample comes from the top ten.

In regard to this clone: The antigen this receptor binds is unknown. One base away there is no much larger clone; base qualities are not given.

What the research found in general, with its limitations: Clinical and demographic metadata were provided uncurated, with the amount varying by source and participant.

The CDR1 and CDR2 encoded by the germline V gene are KGHDR and SFDVKD. Including the terminal cysteine and phenylalanine, the CDR3 comprises 12 residues. Only the CDR3 portion is preserved as DNA: 36 bases, with reading frame beginning at the first base. The V end loses 4 bases and the J end loses 8 bases, and a stretch of 10 bases separates them. Whole blood was collected in K2EDTA tubes by collaborating institutions according to the institutions' own protocols. For TCRbeta analysis, collaborators shipped samples in one of three forms: frozen whole blood, isolated PBMCs, or DNA extracted from either of those sample types.

The rearrangement combines TRBV24-1 with TRBJ1-1; no D gene call is confident. The sample comprised peripheral blood. This TCR was recovered from a woman older than 75 with active or convalescent COVID-19. The DNA is as follows: TGTGCCACCAGTGACCCAACGGGAGAAGCTTTCTTT. Protein translation: CATSDPTGEAFF.